This T cell receptor beta chain was sequenced during a study of radiotherapy plus CTLA-4 blockade in lung cancer. Looked up from germline, CDR1 is KGHSH and CDR2 is LQKENI. Deletions cut 6 bases from V and 5 bases from J, with 14 bases between. CDR3 length: 14 amino acids. The study's findings and limits: The study found tumor-derived TCR clones expanded in blood after radiotherapy plus ipilimumab.

TCRdb keeps only in-frame clones here, not all; method: immunoSEQ multiplex PCR. This sample yields 55,000 to 75,000 clones, of which more than 70% are seen a single time; roughly 15% belongs to the top ten. To note about this clone: Its specificity is unknown.

The rearrangement uses TRBV18 and TRBJ2-1, with D perhaps matching TRBD1 (6 bases). This TCR came from a human donor with non-small cell lung cancer whose response to radiotherapy plus ipilimumab could not be evaluated. Some clones in this sample may be carry-over from other donors' samples. The input for sequencing was peripheral blood, taken from a patient treated with radiotherapy plus ipilimumab. The CDR3 region has the DNA TGTGCCAGCTCGAATACAGGGCAGGACAATGAGCAGTTCTTC. Encoded protein: CASSNTGQDNEQFF.